This T cell receptor (beta chain) was sequenced in a study of shared clonotypes between healthy human individuals. Some clones are missing from TCRdb's copy, which holds only in-frame ones; the method was immunoSEQ multiplex PCR. Seen here are approximately 980,000 clones, around three quarters observed once, and the top ten hold around 1.4%. This CDR3 comprises 14 residues. V lost 5 bases to trimming and J lost 3 bases, with 13 bases between them. The germline CDR1 and CDR2 sequences are MNHNS and SASEGT. What was sequenced was memory CD4+ T cells sorted from blood. The subset: CD45RA-negative fraction. This chain uses TRBV6-1 with TRBJ2-5, with a weak D call TRBD2 (6 bases). The sequence came from a man younger than 35 in good health. CDR3 coding DNA: TGTGCCAGCAGTTTGGGGGGATCCAAAGAGACCCAGTACTTC. Translated: CASSLGGSKETQYF.